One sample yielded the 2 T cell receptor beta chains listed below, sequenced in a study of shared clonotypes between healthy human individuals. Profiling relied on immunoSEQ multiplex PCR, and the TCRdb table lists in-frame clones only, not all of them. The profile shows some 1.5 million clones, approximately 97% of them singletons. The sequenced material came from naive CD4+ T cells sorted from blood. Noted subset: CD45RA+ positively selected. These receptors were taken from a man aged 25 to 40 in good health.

The CDR3 DNA sequence: TGTGCCAGCAGCTTAAGGGACCCTGACTATGGCTACACCTTC. This sequence encodes CASSLRDPDYGYTF. The V and J genes are TRBV7-9 and TRBJ1-2; D may be TRBD1 (5 bases). Trimming cost V 2 bases and J 3 bases, with 10 bases left between them. From germline, CDR1 is SEHNR and CDR2 FQNEAQ (reference sequence). The CDR3 totals 14 residues.

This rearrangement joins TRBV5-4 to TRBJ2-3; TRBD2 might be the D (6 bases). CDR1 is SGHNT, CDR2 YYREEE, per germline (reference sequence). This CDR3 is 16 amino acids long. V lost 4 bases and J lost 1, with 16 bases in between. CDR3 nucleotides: TGTGCCAGCAGCCCGGAGACTAGATTCGGCACAGATACGCAGTATTTT. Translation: CASSPETRFGTDTQYF.